This T cell receptor (beta chain) originates from a study of blood T cell repertoires in COVID-19. TCRdb keeps only in-frame clones here, not all; method: immunoSEQ multiplex PCR. Of some 250,000 clones listed, approximately 86% are singletons. This CDR3 region has 12 residues. The V end was cut by 4 bases, the J end by 3 bases, with 10 bases between. Germline CDR1 is SQVTM and CDR2 is ANQGSEA. The rearrangement joins TRBV29-1 to TRBJ2-7, with a possible D match to TRBD1 (6 bases). Sequencing input: peripheral blood. The sequence was collected from a young woman who had recovered from COVID-19. The CDR3 DNA reads as TGCAGCGTTGGCGGCAGGGGCTACGAGCAGTACTTC. Amino acid sequence: CSVGGRGYEQYF.